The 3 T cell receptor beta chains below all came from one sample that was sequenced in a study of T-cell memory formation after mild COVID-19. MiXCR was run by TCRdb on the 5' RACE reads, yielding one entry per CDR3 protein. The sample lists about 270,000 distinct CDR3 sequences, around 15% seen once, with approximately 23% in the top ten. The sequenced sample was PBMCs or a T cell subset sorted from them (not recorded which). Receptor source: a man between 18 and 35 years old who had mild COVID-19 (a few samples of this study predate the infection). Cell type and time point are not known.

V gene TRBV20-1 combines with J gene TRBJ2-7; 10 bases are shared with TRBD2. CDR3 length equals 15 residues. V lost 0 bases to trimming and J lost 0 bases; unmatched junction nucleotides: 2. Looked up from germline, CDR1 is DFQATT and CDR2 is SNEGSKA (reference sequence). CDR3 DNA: TGCAGTGCTAGAGATAGCGGGGGGCCCTCCTACGAGCAGTACTTC. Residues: CSARDSGGPSYEQYF.

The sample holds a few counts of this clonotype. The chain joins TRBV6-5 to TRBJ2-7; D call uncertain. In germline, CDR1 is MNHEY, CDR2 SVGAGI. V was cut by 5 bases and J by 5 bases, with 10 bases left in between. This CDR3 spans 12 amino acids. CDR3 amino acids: CASSPTAHEQYF. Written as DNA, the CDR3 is TGTGCCAGCAGTCCCACAGCTCACGAGCAGTACTTC.

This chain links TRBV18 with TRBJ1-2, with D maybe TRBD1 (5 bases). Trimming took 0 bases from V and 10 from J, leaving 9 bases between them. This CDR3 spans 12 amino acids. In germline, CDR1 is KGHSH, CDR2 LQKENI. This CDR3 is CASSPPGVAYTF. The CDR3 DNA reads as TGTGCCAGCTCACCACCAGGGGTTGCCTACACCTTC.